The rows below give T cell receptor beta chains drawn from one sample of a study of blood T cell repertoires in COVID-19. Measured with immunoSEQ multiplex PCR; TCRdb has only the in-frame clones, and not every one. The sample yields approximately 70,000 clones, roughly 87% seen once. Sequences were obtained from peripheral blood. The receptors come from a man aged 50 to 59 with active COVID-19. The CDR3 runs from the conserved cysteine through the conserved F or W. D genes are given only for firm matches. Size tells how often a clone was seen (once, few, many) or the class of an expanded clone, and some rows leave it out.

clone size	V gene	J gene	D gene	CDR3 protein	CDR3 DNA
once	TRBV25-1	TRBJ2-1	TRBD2	CASSESSGRTYNEQFF	TGTGCCAGCAGTGAATCTAGCGGGAGGACCTACAATGAGCAGTTCTTC
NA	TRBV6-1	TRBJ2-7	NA	CASSDIRDKSSYEQYF	TGTGCCAGCAGTGATATCAGGGACAAGAGCTCCTACGAGCAGTACTTC
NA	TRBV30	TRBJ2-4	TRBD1	CAWSGTGSSKNIQYF	TGTGCCTGGAGTGGGACAGGGTCAAGCAAAAACATTCAGTACTTC
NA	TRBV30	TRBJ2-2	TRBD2	CAWNGLAGDLNTGELFF	TGTGCCTGGAATGGACTAGCGGGGGACTTGAACACCGGGGAGCTGTTTTTT
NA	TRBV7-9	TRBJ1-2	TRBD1	CASSLWGGQGGGYTF	TGTGCCAGCAGCTTATGGGGTGGCCAGGGGGGTGGCTACACCTTC
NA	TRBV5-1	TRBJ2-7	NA	CASSLEGGPGYEQYF	TGCGCCAGCAGCTTGGAGGGGGGGCCGGGCTACGAGCAGTACTTC
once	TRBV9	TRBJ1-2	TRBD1	CASSPGQDSTYGYTF	TGTGCCAGCAGCCCCGGACAGGATAGCACCTATGGCTACACCTTC
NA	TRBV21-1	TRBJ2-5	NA	CASSNLALGQAQETQYF	TGTGCCAGCAGCAATCTGGCATTGGGGCAGGCACAAGAGACCCAGTACTTC
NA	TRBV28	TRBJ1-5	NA	CASSFSYQPQHF	TGTGCCAGCAGTTTTTCTTATCAGCCCCAGCATTTT
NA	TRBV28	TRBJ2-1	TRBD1	CASSLGQGNHRKEQFF	TGTGCCAGCAGTTTGGGACAGGGCAACCACCGCAAGGAGCAGTTCTTC
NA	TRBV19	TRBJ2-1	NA	CASSIYGRADSYNEQFF	TGTGCCAGTAGTATTTACGGGCGGGCCGACTCCTACAATGAGCAGTTCTTC
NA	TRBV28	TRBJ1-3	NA	CASGLRLSGNTIYF	TGTGCCAGCGGACTTCGACTCTCTGGAAACACCATATATTTT
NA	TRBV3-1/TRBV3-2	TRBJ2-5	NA	CASRSPEGWQETQYF	TGTGCCAGCAGATCCCCGGAGGGGTGGCAAGAGACCCAGTACTTC
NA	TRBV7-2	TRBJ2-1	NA	CASSSQGNEQFF	TGTGCCAGCAGTTCACAGGGAAATGAGCAGTTCTTC
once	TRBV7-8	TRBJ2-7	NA	CASSPLYEQYF	TGTGCCAGCAGCCCCCTTTACGAGCAGTACTTC
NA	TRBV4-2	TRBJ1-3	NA	CASSLLQGSGNTIYF	TGTGCCAGCAGCCTATTACAGGGCTCTGGAAACACCATATATTTT
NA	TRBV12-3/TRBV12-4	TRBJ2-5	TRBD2	CASRWEGETQYF	TGTGCCAGCAGATGGGAGGGAGAGACCCAGTACTTC
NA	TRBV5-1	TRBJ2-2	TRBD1	CATPDRSNTGELFF	TGCGCCACCCCGGACAGGTCGAACACCGGGGAGCTGTTTTTT
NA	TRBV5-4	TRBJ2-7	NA	CASSLGDFPISYEQYF	TGTGCCAGCAGCTTGGGGGACTTCCCAATCTCCTACGAGCAGTACTTC
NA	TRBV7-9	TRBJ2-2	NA	CASSLQGYTGELFF	TGTGCCAGCAGCTTACAGGGATACACCGGGGAGCTGTTTTTT
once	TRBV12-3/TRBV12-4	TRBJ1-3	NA	CASSINSGNTIYF	TGTGCCAGCAGTATCAACTCTGGAAACACCATATATTTT
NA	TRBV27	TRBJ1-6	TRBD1	CASSHNRGSPLHF	TGTGCCAGCAGTCATAACAGGGGTTCACCCCTCCACTTT
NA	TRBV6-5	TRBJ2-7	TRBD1	CASSSPGQVISYEQYF	TGTGCCAGCAGTTCTCCGGGACAGGTGATCTCCTACGAGCAGTACTTC
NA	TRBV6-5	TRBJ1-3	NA	CASSYSGGKDTIYF	TGTGCCAGCAGTTACTCGGGAGGGAAGGACACCATATATTTT
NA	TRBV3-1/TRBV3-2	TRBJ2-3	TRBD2	CASSLRTSGSIADTQYF	TGTGCCAGCAGCCTTCGGACTAGCGGGAGTATCGCAGATACGCAGTATTTT
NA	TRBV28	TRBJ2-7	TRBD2	CASSSPGLALYEQYF	TGTGCCAGCAGTTCCCCGGGACTAGCTCTATACGAGCAGTACTTC
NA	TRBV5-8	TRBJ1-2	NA	CASSPGWSLYGYTF	TGTGCCAGCAGCCCAGGGTGGTCCCTCTATGGCTACACCTTC
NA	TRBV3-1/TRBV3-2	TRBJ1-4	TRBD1	CASRPSGGRAEKLFF	TGTGCCAGCAGACCTTCAGGGGGCCGGGCTGAAAAACTGTTTTTT
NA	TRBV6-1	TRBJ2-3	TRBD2	CASSETSGGARDTQYF	TGTGCCAGCAGTGAAACTAGCGGGGGGGCCAGGGATACGCAGTATTTT
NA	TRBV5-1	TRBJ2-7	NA	CASSLSTVLGEQYF	TGCGCCAGCAGCTTGAGTACAGTTTTAGGCGAGCAGTACTTC
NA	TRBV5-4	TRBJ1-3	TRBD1	CASSLATGGNTIYF	TGTGCCAGCAGCTTGGCGACAGGGGGAAACACCATATATTTT
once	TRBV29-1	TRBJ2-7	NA	CSVLARGNYEQYF	TGCAGCGTATTAGCGAGAGGGAACTACGAGCAGTACTTC
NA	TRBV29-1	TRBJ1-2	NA	CSVELNRGYGYTF	TGCAGCGTTGAGTTAAACCGGGGCTATGGCTACACCTTC
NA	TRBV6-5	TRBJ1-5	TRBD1	CASRTTGGGNQPQHF	TGTGCCAGCCGTACAACAGGGGGCGGCAATCAGCCCCAGCATTTT
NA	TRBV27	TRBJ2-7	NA	CASSLLPGHRSYEQYF	TGTGCCAGCAGTCTCTTACCGGGACACCGCTCCTACGAGCAGTACTTC
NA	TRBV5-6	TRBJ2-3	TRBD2	CASSGTSGGTDTQYF	TGTGCCAGCAGCGGGACTAGCGGGGGGACAGATACGCAGTATTTT
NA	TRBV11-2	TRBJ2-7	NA	CASSFPALVEQYF	TGTGCCAGCAGCTTTCCCGCGTTAGTGGAGCAGTACTTC
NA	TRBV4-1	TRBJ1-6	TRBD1	CASSQELDRTRDSPLHF	TGCGCCAGCAGCCAAGAATTGGACAGGACGAGGGATTCACCCCTCCACTTT
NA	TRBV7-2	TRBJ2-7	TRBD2	CASSLGGGSYEQYF	TGTGCCAGCAGCTTAGGGGGCGGGAGCTACGAGCAGTACTTC
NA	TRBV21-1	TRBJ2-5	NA	CASSNEGVAQETQYF	TGTGCCAGCAGCAATGAAGGGGTGGCCCAAGAGACCCAGTACTTC
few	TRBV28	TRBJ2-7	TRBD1	CASSLPGQGSYEQYF	TGTGCCAGCAGTTTACCGGGACAGGGATCCTACGAGCAGTACTTC
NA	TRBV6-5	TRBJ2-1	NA	CASSYSGWEVVNEQFF	TGTGCCAGCAGTTACTCGGGATGGGAGGTCGTCAATGAGCAGTTCTTC
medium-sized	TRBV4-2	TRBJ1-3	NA	CASTTGGVDSGNTIYF	TGTGCCAGCACGACGGGGGGTGTTGACTCTGGAAACACCATATATTTT
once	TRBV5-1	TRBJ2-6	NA	CASSLEQGRANVLTF	TGCGCCAGCAGCTTGGAACAGGGCCGGGCCAACGTCCTGACTTTC
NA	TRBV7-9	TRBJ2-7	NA	CASSLMGQRYEQYF	TGTGCCAGCAGCTTAATGGGACAAAGGTACGAGCAGTACTTC
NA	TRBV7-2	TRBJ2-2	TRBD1	CASSRQGQGANTGELFF	TGTGCCAGCAGTCGACAGGGACAGGGAGCGAACACCGGGGAGCTGTTTTTT
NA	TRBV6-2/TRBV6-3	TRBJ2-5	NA	CASSPLETQYF	TGTGCCAGCAGTCCCCTCGAGACCCAGTACTTC
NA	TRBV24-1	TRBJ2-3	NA	CATSENTGTGTQYF	TGTGCCACCAGTGAGAACACCGGGACTGGTACGCAGTATTTT
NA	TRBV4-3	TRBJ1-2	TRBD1	CASSLRGQGYGYTF	TGCGCCAGCAGCCTCCGTGGACAGGGCTATGGCTACACCTTC
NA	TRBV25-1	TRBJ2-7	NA	CASSAPPAGTYEQYF	TGTGCCAGCAGTGCCCCCCCGGCGGGGACCTACGAGCAGTACTTC
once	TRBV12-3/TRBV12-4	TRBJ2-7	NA	CASRNKGLSEQYF	TGTGCCAGCAGAAACAAGGGACTGAGCGAGCAGTACTTC
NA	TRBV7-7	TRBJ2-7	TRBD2	CASSPGGAGGTYEQYF	TGTGCCAGCAGCCCCGGAGGAGCGGGAGGAACCTACGAGCAGTACTTC
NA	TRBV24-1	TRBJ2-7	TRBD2	CATSAGGYEQYF	TGTGCCACCAGTGCGGGGGGGTACGAGCAGTACTTC
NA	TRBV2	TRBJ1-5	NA	CASSEREGSQPQHF	TGTGCCAGCAGTGAGAGGGAGGGGAGCCAGCCCCAGCATTTT
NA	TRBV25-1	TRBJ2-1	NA	CASSPPGGANEQFF	TGTGCCAGCAGTCCTCCTGGGGGGGCTAATGAGCAGTTCTTC